This T cell receptor (beta chain) was identified in a study of long-term antiretroviral therapy in people with HIV. Overall study results and limits: Repertoires in HIV (unlike those of controls) had narrower CDR3 length ranges. Clones that expanded before ART (that is, prior to treatment) dominated the repertoire at all time points. Blood draws took place between about 2004 and 2018 and possibly involved older ART regimens.

Run at survey level, the immunoSEQ assay was version v3.0. Per-sample sequencing targets were roughly 40,000-50,000 T-cell genomes. Libraries were prepared by immunoSEQ multiplex PCR; TCRdb keeps only in-frame clonotypes and omits some of them. The data show more than 15,000 clones, with about 85% seen just once and more than 12% held by the top ten. About this clone: Its target is unknown.

V was shortened by 5 bases and J by 6 bases, with 8 bases between the two germline ends. CDR1 is MNHNY and CDR2 is SVGAGI in the germline V gene (reference sequence). There are 11 residues in the CDR3. The J gene is TRBJ2-7, the V gene TRBV6-6, with D tentatively TRBD2 (5 bases). The TCR originated in a man aged 25-40 years with HIV. The sequencing used unsorted PBMCs, collected 1.2 to 1.3 years before starting antiretroviral therapy. CDR3 sequence reads: CASSLAGEQYF. CDR3 nucleotides: TGTGCCAGCAGTCTAGCCGGCGAGCAGTACTTC.